Presented here are 3 T cell receptor beta chains from one specimen sequenced in a study of T cell responses to AZD1222 COVID-19 vaccine. Using immunoSEQ multiplex PCR, the repertoire was profiled, and TCRdb retains in-frame clones only, with some absent. This sample has some 80,000 clones, with approximately 90% found just once. The material was peripheral blood, obtained on day 0 of AZD1222 vaccination. The receptors originated from an adult in good health.

In this sample, this clone turned up a few times. Here the CDR3 reads CASRQGVYNEQFF. CDR3 nucleotides: TGTGCCAGCAGGCAGGGTGTCTACAATGAGCAGTTCTTC. J is TRBJ2-1 and V is TRBV14; possibly TRBD1 for D (5 bases). The CDR3 consists of 13 residues. Germline values: CDR1 SGHDN, CDR2 FVKESK. Deletions cut 6 bases from V and 3 bases from J, with 9 bases between.

The V call is TRBV19, the J call TRBJ1-1; D call uncertain. V dropped 6 bases and J dropped 5 bases, with 16 bases sitting between them. Germline V gene sequence: CDR1 LNHDA, CDR2 SQIVND (reference sequence). This CDR3 has 14 residues. For the CDR3, the DNA is TGTGCCAGTAGCCGCCTGGAGGGTAGGACTGAAGCTTTCTTT. It yields the protein CASSRLEGRTEAFF.

V and J are TRBV20-1 and TRBJ2-2; TRBD1 or TRBD2 may be the D gene (5 bases each). The germline CDR1 and CDR2 sequences are DFQATT and SNEGSKA (reference sequence). The CDR3 is made up of 14 amino acids. The V end was cut by 3 bases, the J end by 4 bases, with 12 bases between. The CDR3 loop reads CSASFRAGTGELFF. In DNA, the CDR3 is TGCAGTGCTAGTTTCAGGGCGGGCACCGGGGAGCTGTTTTTT.